The 21 T cell receptor beta chains reported below all come from one sample, sequenced in a study of blood T cell repertoires in COVID-19. Produced via immunoSEQ multiplex PCR; TCRdb's table is partial and in-frame only. In the table there are 27,000 or so clones, just over 85% of which are singletons. The source material was peripheral blood. The receptor set was obtained from a woman aged 45-60 years with active COVID-19.

Only a few counts were recorded for this clone. V and J are TRBV7-9 and TRBJ2-7, with 7 bases that match TRBD1. This CDR3 contains 15 residues. Germline CDR1 and CDR2: SEHNR and FQNEAQ (reference sequence). The V and J ends lost 5 bases and 4 bases, in that order; junction bases with no gene match: 11. The CDR3 is CASSAYRGQLYEQYF. Written as DNA, the CDR3 is TGTGCCAGCAGCGCGTACCGGGGACAGTTATACGAGCAGTACTTC. The whole variable domain, filled in from reference TRBV7-9 and TRBJ2-7, reads DTGVSQNPRHKITKRGQNVTFRCDPISEHNRLYWYRQTLGQGPEFLTYFQNEAQLEKSRLLSDRFSAERPKGSFSTLEIQRTEQGDSAMYLCASSAYRGQLYEQYFGPGTRLTVT.

Regarding this clone: One junction end does not reproduce the germline sequence, and a read error may be involved. The rearrangement uses TRBV11-3 and TRBJ1-2; 7 nucleotides agree with TRBD1. The CDR3 consists of 17 residues. The germline CDR1 and CDR2 sequences are SGHNT and YENEEA. The CDR3 sequence is CASSLALLDRDGNGHTF. The CDR3 DNA reads as TGTGCCAGCAGCTTAGCACTGCTTGACAGGGACGGTAATGGCCACACCTTC.

This chain joins TRBV3-1 (or the pseudogene TRBV3-2) and TRBJ2-1; 9 nucleotides agree with TRBD2. Germline V lookup: CDR1 LGHDT, CDR2 YNNKEL (reference sequence). CDR3 length: 15 residues. V lost 4 bases to trimming and J lost 8 bases; unmatched junction nucleotides: 9. CDR3: CASSPSGRWGDEQFF. In nucleotides, the CDR3 is TGTGCCAGCAGCCCGAGCGGGAGGTGGGGCGATGAGCAGTTCTTC.

This clone was seen just once. The V gene is TRBV3-1 (or the pseudogene TRBV3-2), the J gene TRBJ2-7; 9 bases line up with TRBD1. The ends lost 3 bases at V and 7 bases at J; junction bases unmatched: 16. Germline CDR1 and CDR2: LGHDT and YNNKEL (reference sequence). The CDR3 length is 17 residues. The CDR3 reads CASSHLQRGQGFWEQYF. In DNA, the CDR3 is TGTGCCAGCAGCCATCTTCAGAGGGGACAGGGTTTTTGGGAGCAGTACTTC.

The rearrangement joins TRBV28 to TRBJ1-4; the D gene is possibly TRBD1 (5 bases). V was shortened by 7 bases and J by 2 bases, with 17 bases between the two germline ends. Germline V gene lookup returns CDR1 MDHEN and CDR2 SYDVKM. The CDR3 spans 16 residues. The DNA of the CDR3 is TGTGCCAGCACCTCGTTCGTCGCAGGGACTAATGAAAAACTGTTTTTT. This sequence encodes CASTSFVAGTNEKLFF.

CDR3 residues: CASSLSVYNQPQHF. The CDR3 coding sequence is TGTGCCAGCAGTTTGTCAGTGTACAATCAGCCCCAGCATTTT. The V gene is TRBV28, the J gene TRBJ1-5; unclear D gene. Germline values: CDR1 MDHEN, CDR2 SYDVKM. Between the trimmed V and J ends, which lost 3 bases and 3 bases, there was a span of 9 bases. CDR3 length: 14 residues.

The CDR3 is CASTRFHGNTGELFF. In nucleotides, the CDR3 is TGTGCCAGCACTCGGTTTCACGGGAACACCGGGGAGCTGTTTTTT. The chain is built from TRBV2 and TRBJ2-2; D is unclear. V shed 7 bases and J shed 1 base, with 13 bases lying between them. Germline CDR1 is SNHLY and CDR2 is FYNNEI. CDR3 size: 15 residues.

The chain employs TRBV3-1 (or the pseudogene TRBV3-2) and TRBJ2-4; 9 nucleotides align to TRBD2. With V trimmed by 5 bases and J by 6 bases, 2 bases remained unmatched. The CDR3 is 13 residues long. Germline CDR1 is LGHDT and CDR2 is YNNKEL (reference sequence). CDR3 sequence reads: CASSEAGGNIQYF. In DNA, the CDR3 is TGTGCCAGCAGCGAAGCGGGGGGAAACATTCAGTACTTC.

This clone was observed a single time. The chain has TRBV19 and TRBJ1-1; D is unclear. Looked up from germline, CDR1 is LNHDA and CDR2 is SQIVND (reference sequence). V lost 5 bases, J lost 11 bases, and 12 bases lay in between. The CDR3 sequence is 11 residues long. The CDR3 DNA sequence: TGTGCCAGTAGTTCCACTTTCGGTGCTTTCTTT. Its protein product is CASSSTFGAFF.

The chain recombines TRBV2 with TRBJ1-1; no definite D call. Germline V gene sequence: CDR1 SNHLY, CDR2 FYNNEI. V gave up 6 bases and J gave up 5 bases, with 16 bases separating them. The CDR3 is made up of 14 amino acids. The CDR3 loop is CASRRGGGGTEAFF. The CDR3 nucleotides are TGTGCCAGCAGGAGAGGTGGAGGAGGAACTGAAGCTTTCTTT. Supplemented by reference TRBV2 and TRBJ1-1, the full variable domain reads EPEVTQTPSHQVTQMGQEVILRCVPISNHLYFYWYRQILGQKVEFLVSFYNNEISEKSEIFDDQFSVERPDGSNFTLKIRSTKLEDSAMYFCASRRGGGGTEAFFGQGTRLTVV.

The V call is TRBV5-1, the J call TRBJ1-2; D is uncertain. Germline assignment: CDR1 SGHRS and CDR2 YFSETQ. Between the trimmed V and J ends, which lost 0 bases and 3 bases, there was a span of 9 bases. This CDR3 region has 14 residues. Written as DNA, the CDR3 is TGCGCCAGCAGCTTGGACGGGAACTACTATGGCTACACCTTC. Amino acids: CASSLDGNYYGYTF.

The chain carries TRBV4-1 and TRBJ2-3, with TRBD2 matching over 10 bases. Germline V lookup: CDR1 MGHRA, CDR2 YSYEKL. The V gene end was trimmed by 4 bases and the J gene end by 7 bases; junction bases not matched to a gene: 11. The CDR3 totals 16 residues. CDR3 in DNA: TGCGCCAGCAGCCCCCCCCTAGCGGGGGTGAGATATACGCAGTATTTT. Protein product: CASSPPLAGVRYTQYF.

The chain employs TRBV27 and TRBJ2-2; TRBD2 matches at 11 bases. This CDR3 comprises 16 residues. Germline loops: CDR1 MNHEY, CDR2 SMNVEV (reference sequence). With V trimmed by 11 bases and J by 0 bases, 8 bases remained unmatched. The CDR3 region has the DNA TGTGCCTCAGGGGGACTAGCGGCCCCGAACACCGGGGAGCTGTTTTTT. The encoded protein is CASGGLAAPNTGELFF.

The chain combines TRBV21-1 with TRBJ1-3; TRBD1 is the table's D call, not checked against the DNA. TRBV21-1 is labeled a pseudogene. The CDR3 loop spans 20 amino acids. The DNA for the CDR3 is TGTGCCAGCAGCGAGGTTCGGGACAGGGTACGGAGCGGATCTGGAAACACCATATATTTT. Its translation is CASSEVRDRVRSGSGNTIYF.

The chain has TRBV11-2 and TRBJ2-3; 8 bases map to TRBD2. The CDR3 contains 18 residues. V was clipped by 1 base and J by 0 bases; unmatched bases: 9. Germline assignment: CDR1 SGHAT and CDR2 FQNNGV. The CDR3 bases are TGTGCCAGCAGCTTAGTGGTGGGAACTAGCGGTAGCACAGATACGCAGTATTTT. It encodes CASSLVVGTSGSTDTQYF.

The chain joins TRBV6-5 to TRBJ1-1, with D possibly being TRBD1 (6 bases). From germline, CDR1 is MNHEY and CDR2 SVGAGI. The CDR3 has 16 amino acids. Trimming stripped 2 bases from V and 1 base from J, with 14 bases between. CDR3 loop: CASSYEGVKGNTEAFF. Here the CDR3 DNA reads TGTGCCAGCAGTTACGAGGGGGTCAAGGGGAACACTGAAGCTTTCTTT.

The CDR3 sequence: CASTGDRGRFNEQFF. The CDR3 DNA is TGTGCCAGCACCGGGGACAGGGGGCGATTCAATGAGCAGTTCTTC. The chain combines TRBV2 with TRBJ2-1, with 12 bases fitting TRBD1. V was clipped by 7 bases and J by 6 bases; unmatched bases: 7. The CDR3 sequence is 15 residues long. Looked up from germline, CDR1 is SNHLY and CDR2 is FYNNEI.

The chain couples TRBV7-8 to TRBJ1-2; 9 bases map to TRBD1. CDR1 and CDR2 (germline): SGHVS, FQNEAQ. This CDR3 contains 15 residues. The J segment lost 4 bases and the V segment lost 7 bases, leaving 10 bases of the junction unmatched. For the CDR3, the DNA is TGTGCCAGCACAGAGGGGACAGGGAGGGTCTATGGCTACACCTTC. This sequence encodes CASTEGTGRVYGYTF.

This chain uses TRBV10-2 with TRBJ2-7; 7 nucleotides match TRBD1. V was pared by 10 bases and J by 3 bases, with 6 bases of the junction left unmatched. The CDR3 loop spans 12 amino acids. The germline V gene encodes CDR1 WSHSY and CDR2 SAAADI. CDR3 sequence reads: CATTTGLYEQYF. CDR3 in DNA: TGCGCCACCACGACAGGGCTCTACGAGCAGTACTTC.

The CDR3 region has the DNA TGTGCCAGCAGCATACCCGGGTATGGCTACACCTTC. It encodes CASSIPGYGYTF. The V and J genes are TRBV7-2 and TRBJ1-2; D is undetermined. The CDR3 is 12 residues long. V was clipped by 5 bases and J by 5 bases, with 9 bases between them. CDR1 is SGHTA and CDR2 is FQGNSA in the germline V gene. The full variable domain, rest sourced from reference TRBV7-2 and TRBJ1-2, is GAGVSQSPSNKVTEKGKDVELRCDPISGHTALYWYRQSLGQGLEFLIYFQGNSAPDKSGLPSDRFSAERTGGSVSTLTIQRTQQEDSAVYLCASSIPGYGYTFGSGTRLTVV.

This rearrangement joins TRBV19 to TRBJ2-1; D gene ambiguous. The CDR3 runs to 12 residues. Germline V gene lookup returns CDR1 LNHDA and CDR2 SQIVND (reference sequence). Trimming removed 6 bases at V and 4 bases at J, with 7 bases between. The CDR3 coding sequence is TGTGCCAGTAGAACAGAGTACAATGAGCAGTTCTTC. Translation: CASRTEYNEQFF.